The clone carrying this TCR beta chain was recorded at least ten times. As yet, its antigen is unknown. This entry is derived from a study of response to subunit inactivated influenza vaccine. CDR3 size: 15 residues. The V end was cut by 4 bases, the J end by 3 bases, with 14 bases between. Study observations and caveats: Each seasonal influenza vaccination recruits few new T cells, the authors suggested.

TCRdb used MiXCR to reprocess the RT-PCR reads, holding one entry per CDR3 protein. The sample carries 450,000 to 600,000 distinct CDR3 sequences, 6% to 9% recorded once. This chain links TRBV12-3 or TRBV12-4 with TRBJ2-3; D is uncertain. The sample was PBMCs from blood, taken around 25 months after vaccination. This TCR came from a man aged 45 to 70 who received an inactivated influenza vaccine. CDR3 sequence: CASSSPHSGTDTQYF. The CDR3 bases are TGTGCCAGCAGTTCGCCCCATAGTGGAACAGATACGCAGTATTTT.